Listed below are T cell receptor beta chains from one sample, sequenced in a study of T-cell memory formation after mild COVID-19. TCRdb passed the 5' RACE reads through MiXCR, listing each CDR3 protein once. This sample has approximately 500,000 distinct CDR3 sequences, with 25% found just once. The sequencing sample was made of PBMCs or a T cell subset sorted from them (not recorded which). Receptors originate from an adult woman who had mild COVID-19 (a few samples of this study predate the infection). Cell type and time point are not known. Both conserved end residues are part of each CDR3. The D gene is left open where the match is weak. Clone size is stated in some rows and not others, as once, few, many or a class when expanded.

clone size,J gene,V gene,D gene,CDR3 protein,CDR3 DNA
few,TRBJ1-2,TRBV29-1,-,CSAKRPAYGYTF,TGCAGCGCAAAACGGCCGGCCTATGGCTACACCTTC
many,TRBJ2-1,TRBV20-1,TRBD1,CSAVGTGEEQFF,TGCAGTGCTGTCGGGACAGGGGAAGAGCAGTTCTTC
-,TRBJ1-1,TRBV18,TRBD1,CASSPRQGGRTEAFF,TGTGCCAGCTCACCCCGACAGGGGGGAAGGACTGAAGCTTTCTTT
few,TRBJ2-1,TRBV7-2,-,CASSAPGTNEQFF,TGTGCCAGCAGCGCGCCGGGAACTAATGAGCAGTTCTTC
-,TRBJ1-2,TRBV4-3,-,CASSQVPGNYGYTF,TGCGCCAGCAGCCAAGTCCCAGGGAACTATGGCTACACCTTC
-,TRBJ1-3,TRBV18,TRBD1,CASTRQGSGNTIYF,TGTGCCAGCACCCGACAGGGATCCGGAAACACCATATATTTT
few,TRBJ2-3,TRBV20-1,-,CSAPRRPSGGSTDTQYF,TGCAGTGCCCCCCGTCGCCCCTCTGGCGGGAGCACAGATACGCAGTATTTT
-,TRBJ1-1,TRBV5-5,-,CASSFSGSMNTEAFF,TGTGCCAGCAGCTTCTCCGGCAGCATGAACACTGAAGCTTTCTTT
-,TRBJ2-5,TRBV24-1,TRBD2,CATSDFRRGGQETQYF,TGTGCCACCAGTGATTTTCGGCGGGGGGGACAAGAGACCCAGTACTTC
many,TRBJ2-3,TRBV7-6,TRBD2,CASSLAGTSGGLAQYF,TGTGCCAGCAGCTTAGCTGGGACTAGCGGGGGTTTGGCGCAGTATTTT
few,TRBJ2-3,TRBV7-9,-,CASSVKPGPSTDTQYF,TGTGCCAGCAGCGTAAAACCGGGCCCCAGCACAGATACGCAGTATTTT
few,TRBJ2-7,TRBV6-5,-,CASSYSTVQGNMYEQYF,TGTGCCAGCAGTTACTCGACGGTCCAGGGTAATATGTACGAGCAGTACTTC
-,TRBJ2-3,TRBV20-1,-,CSARVGSRGDTQYF,TGCAGTGCTAGAGTCGGGAGTAGGGGAGATACGCAGTATTTT
many,TRBJ2-1,TRBV20-1,-,CSATLSYNEQFF,TGCAGTGCTACATTGTCCTACAATGAGCAGTTCTTC
-,TRBJ2-4,TRBV5-4,TRBD1,CASRYGTEEAKNIQYF,TGTGCCAGCAGATATGGGACAGAAGAAGCCAAAAACATTCAGTACTTC
few,TRBJ1-4,TRBV12-3/TRBV12-4,-,CASTPRGTNEKLFF,TGTGCCAGCACTCCCCGGGGGACGAATGAAAAACTGTTTTTT
few,TRBJ2-5,TRBV7-2,-,CASSGGVGETQYF,TGTGCCAGCAGTGGCGGGGTGGGGGAGACCCAGTACTTC
-,TRBJ2-7,TRBV10-3,-,CAINADPSGYEQYF,TGTGCCATCAACGCAGACCCCTCAGGCTACGAGCAGTACTTC
few,TRBJ2-3,TRBV7-2,-,CASSLVPAADTQYF,TGTGCCAGCAGCTTAGTCCCGGCGGCGGATACGCAGTATTTT
-,TRBJ2-3,TRBV5-1,-,CASSRDQKRDTQYF,TGCGCCAGCAGTCGAGACCAAAAGCGGGATACGCAGTATTTT
-,TRBJ2-1,TRBV20-1,TRBD2,CSARDLDSGSSYNEQFF,TGCAGTGCTAGAGATCTCGATAGCGGGAGCTCCTACAATGAGCAGTTCTTC
-,TRBJ1-4,TRBV7-9,-,CASSLATQGREKLFF,TGTGCCAGCAGCTTAGCGACCCAGGGGAGAGAAAAACTGTTTTTT
-,TRBJ2-7,TRBV7-9,TRBD2,CASSPRGGIGYEQYF,TGTGCCAGCAGCCCCCGGGGGGGCATCGGCTACGAGCAGTACTTC
-,TRBJ1-2,TRBV9,TRBD1,CAREQGGYGYTF,TGTGCCAGAGAACAGGGGGGCTATGGCTACACCTTC
-,TRBJ2-1,TRBV9,TRBD2,CASSGVAGATYNEQFF,TGTGCCAGCAGCGGGGTAGCGGGCGCGACCTACAATGAGCAGTTCTTC
-,TRBJ2-1,TRBV19,-,CASSDGTSSYNEQFF,TGTGCCAGTAGTGACGGGACCTCCTCCTACAATGAGCAGTTCTTC
-,TRBJ1-2,TRBV18,-,CASSPVRGDGYTF,TGTGCCAGCTCACCGGTCAGGGGAGATGGCTACACCTTC
-,TRBJ1-1,TRBV7-9,-,CASSLAGSQKGEAFF,TGTGCCAGCAGCTTAGCGGGGTCACAGAAGGGTGAAGCTTTCTTT
-,TRBJ2-2,TRBV30,-,CANPLRGRTGELFF,TGTGCCAACCCGCTTCGGGGGCGCACCGGGGAGCTGTTTTTT
few,TRBJ2-5,TRBV29-1,-,CSVEGSLQETQYF,TGCAGCGTTGAAGGTTCCCTCCAAGAGACCCAGTACTTC
-,TRBJ2-7,TRBV12-3/TRBV12-4,TRBD2,CASSFLASGPYEQYF,TGTGCCAGCAGTTTTCTGGCTAGCGGGCCCTACGAGCAGTACTTC
-,TRBJ1-3,TRBV5-1,-,CASSPNPTSNSGNTIYF,TGCGCCAGCAGCCCCAACCCGACGTCTAACTCTGGAAACACCATATATTTT
-,TRBJ2-3,TRBV20-1,TRBD2,CSAPPSGRRNTQYF,TGCAGTGCTCCCCCTAGCGGGAGACGCAATACGCAGTATTTT
-,TRBJ1-2,TRBV5-5,TRBD1,CASSSGTGFHGYTF,TGTGCCAGCAGCTCCGGGACAGGGTTCCATGGCTACACCTTC
few,TRBJ2-1,TRBV10-3,TRBD1,CAISRTGKNEQFF,TGTGCCATCAGTAGGACAGGGAAAAATGAGCAGTTCTTC
few,TRBJ2-1,TRBV5-4,TRBD1,CASSLATGIPRHEQFF,TGTGCCAGCAGCTTAGCGACAGGGATCCCCCGGCATGAGCAGTTCTTC
many,TRBJ2-1,TRBV7-2,TRBD2,CASSLGLAGEQFF,TGTGCCAGCAGCTTAGGCCTAGCGGGAGAGCAGTTCTTC
-,TRBJ2-2,TRBV7-2,-,CASSFREGASGELFF,TGTGCCAGCAGCTTTCGGGAGGGGGCGTCCGGGGAGCTGTTTTTT
-,TRBJ1-1,TRBV7-3,-,CASSRRGPRNTEAFF,TGTGCCAGCAGTCGACGGGGGCCCCGGAACACTGAAGCTTTCTTT
few,TRBJ2-7,TRBV7-9,TRBD1,CASSAKGQGLSYEQYF,TGTGCCAGCAGCGCTAAGGGACAGGGGTTGTCCTACGAGCAGTACTTC
few,TRBJ1-5,TRBV18,TRBD1,CASSRSQGAHSNQPQHF,TGTGCCAGCTCAAGGTCACAGGGGGCGCATAGCAATCAGCCCCAGCATTTT